This T cell receptor (beta chain) was identified in a study of T cells in Graves' hyperthyroidism and ophthalmopathy. Study-level information: The authors collected peripheral blood at initial diagnosis, before any treatment.

The CDR3 runs 13 residues. In germline, CDR1 is MNHEY, CDR2 SMNVEV (reference sequence). Trimming removed 3 bases from V and 12 bases from J, with 14 bases in between. This clonotype appeared a few times. Antigen unknown. Study-wide findings and caveats: Progression to ophthalmopathy was predicted a median of approximately seven months early.

The TCR beta CDR3 regions underwent amplification using RNA transcripts as the source. Researchers ran a first-round RT-PCR on the TCR CDR3 using the HTBI primer set. One entry per CDR3 protein, called by TCRdb with MiXCR from the multiplex PCR reads. Of a few hundred thousand distinct CDR3 sequences listed, more than 12% are singletons. The sequence derives from a woman in her 30s with Graves' hyperthyroidism. Sequenced input: blood. The J gene is TRBJ2-2, the V gene TRBV27; D gene uncertain. The CDR3 sequence: CASSFSWPLKLFF. DNA of the CDR3: TGTGCCAGCAGTTTTAGTTGGCCTCTTAAGCTGTTTTTT.